This TCR beta chain was identified during a study of T-cell reconstitution after alpha-beta-depleted transplantation in children. This clonotype was detected only a few times. Molecular barcoding with unique molecular identifiers was used for the TCRbeta library. TCRdb independently ran MiXCR on the PCR reads; one entry per CDR3 protein. The sample has 450,000 to 600,000 distinct CDR3 sequences; approximately 32% are singletons. Source: PBMCs from the stem cell graft donor, taken from the stem cell graft. The TCR sequence derives from a human donor who donated a stem cell graft to a child with aplastic anemia.

The CDR3, as DNA: TGTGCCAGCAGCTTTTTCCCCCTGGGGTACGAGCAGTACTTC. This translates into CASSFFPLGYEQYF. This chain joins TRBV12-3 or TRBV12-4 and TRBJ2-7; the D is unclear. V lost 6 bases and J 4 bases, leaving 16 bases between the germline ends. The CDR3 has 14 residues.